The subject of this entry is one T cell receptor beta chain. The entry originates in a study of radiotherapy plus CTLA-4 blockade in lung cancer. Profiling relied on immunoSEQ multiplex PCR, and the TCRdb table lists in-frame clones only, not all of them. The table has approximately 28,000 clones, approximately 80% seen once. This sequence originates from a human donor with non-small cell lung cancer that progressed on radiotherapy plus ipilimumab. Here the sequenced sample was peripheral blood, taken from a patient treated with radiotherapy plus ipilimumab.

The CDR3 DNA reads TGTGCCAGCAGCTTACTTGGACTAGCCGGCCTTGGTGAGCAGTTCTTC. It codes for CASSLLGLAGLGEQFF. The chain carries TRBV7-2 and TRBJ2-1, with 8 bases aligning to TRBD2. The CDR3 sequence is 16 residues long. The ends lost 2 bases at V and 9 bases at J; junction bases unmatched: 12. Germline-derived CDR1 and CDR2 are SGHTA and FQGNSA.